This TCR beta chain comes out of a study of human T cells and chemical hapten exposure. Study context: Read at 6 days, the patch tests placed 0.01% DPC on the upper back. General study points: All donors were alopecia patients, so their immunity may differ from that of healthy people.

This clonotype has only a few counts. Its matching antigen is unknown. TCRdb itself ran the RACE reads through MiXCR, one entry per CDR3 protein. The table includes some 80,000 distinct CDR3 sequences, 9.5% to 12% detected once. The time point here: patch test 1, 2 weeks after DPC sensitization. Stated treatment: therapeutic diphenylcyclopropenone sensitization with weekly scalp DPC. In every case, blood was obtained before the patch test was applied. This CDR3 contains 16 residues. Germline CDR1 MNHEY, CDR2 SVGEGT. The ends lost 1 base at V and 5 bases at J; junction bases unmatched: 8. This rearrangement joins TRBV6-2 or TRBV6-3 to TRBJ2-1, with 7 bases that match TRBD1. The TCR sequence derives from a woman in her forties or fifties with alopecia areata. Some clones in this sample may be carry-over from other donors' samples. Specimen: whole blood, collected in connection with sensitization to the hapten diphenylcyclopropenone (DPC). The CDR3 nucleotides are TGTGCCAGCAGTTACTTTCAACAGGGGTCCAACAATGAGCAGTTCTTC. This translates into CASSYFQQGSNNEQFF.